The present T cell receptor (beta chain) was sequenced within a study of blood T cell repertoires in COVID-19. Authors' methods: Amplification from reference gene primers served as the basis for estimated nucleated cell counts. Sequencing used immunoSEQ multiplex PCR; TCRdb keeps in-frame clones, though not all of them. Clone size and the V and J calls come from that table; the DNA yielded D and trimming. Among under 200,000 clones listed, about 89% were seen once. CDR1 SQVTM and CDR2 ANQGSEA come from the germline V gene. V lost 7 bases and J lost 2, with 12 bases in between. This CDR3 region has 13 residues.

The rearrangement uses TRBV29-1 and TRBJ2-1; D call uncertain. The TCR comes from a man aged 35-49 years with active or convalescent COVID-19. The source material was peripheral blood. The CDR3, as DNA: TGCAGCGCCGTGGCCCCGACCTACAATGAGCAGTTCTTC. Protein product: CSAVAPTYNEQFF.